This is a list of T cell receptor beta chains from one sample in a study of shared clonotypes between healthy human individuals. Generated by immunoSEQ multiplex PCR, the TCRdb table keeps only in-frame clones and is missing some. The sample consists of 740,000 or so clones, around 73% of them appearing once. The sequencing input was memory CD4+ T cells sorted from blood. All receptors come from a woman in her thirties in good health. Both conserved end residues are part of each CDR3. The order of the fields is clone size, D gene, J gene, V gene, CDR3 DNA, CDR3 protein. A D gene is named only where the DNA matches it firmly. Clone size is given for some rows only: seen once, a few or many times, or a class if the clone is expanded.

>once|-|TRBJ1-1|TRBV28
TGTGCCAGCAGTTTATTTCAAAGTCTGGGGCGGGCTTTCTTT
CASSLFQSLGRAFF
>-|TRBD1|TRBJ2-3|TRBV28
TGTGCCAGCAGTGGCATGAACAGGGGGCAGGGCACAGATACGCAGTATTTT
CASSGMNRGQGTDTQYF
>-|-|TRBJ2-3|TRBV6-6
TGTGCCAGTGGGGAGGAGTACCCGAACACAGATACGCAGTATTTT
CASGEEYPNTDTQYF
>-|TRBD1|TRBJ1-1|TRBV5-1
TGCGCCAGCAGCTTTCAGGACAGGGGGCTAACTGAAGCTTTCTTT
CASSFQDRGLTEAFF
>-|TRBD2|TRBJ2-3|TRBV29-1
TGCAGCGCTGATCGGGAGGGACCGTCAGATACGCAGTATTTT
CSADREGPSDTQYF
>-|-|TRBJ1-1|TRBV5-6
TGTGCCAGCAGCTTAACCGCAAACATGAACACTGAAGCTTTCTTT
CASSLTANMNTEAFF
>-|-|TRBJ1-1|TRBV6-5
TGTGCCAGCAGTCCGCTCGGGGTTGGTACGACTGAAGCTTTCTTT
CASSPLGVGTTEAFF
>-|TRBD1|TRBJ2-3|TRBV5-4
TGTGCCAGCAGCTTCAGGGCAGGGGGCGCGGATACGCAGTATTTT
CASSFRAGGADTQYF
>few|-|TRBJ1-1|TRBV5-1
TGCGCCAGCAGCTTGTGGACTCGCGCGGACACTGAAGCTTTCTTT
CASSLWTRADTEAFF
>-|-|TRBJ1-5|TRBV5-1
TGCGCCAGCAACCCCTTAGGGGATCAGCCCCAGCATTTT
CASNPLGDQPQHF
>-|-|TRBJ2-1|TRBV11-2
TGTGCCAGCAGCTTAGCTAGTATGGGTGAGCAGTTCTTC
CASSLASMGEQFF
>-|-|TRBJ2-7|TRBV30
TGTGCCTGGAGTGTAGGGTCGGTGAGCTCCTACGAGCAGTACTTC
CAWSVGSVSSYEQYF
>-|TRBD1|TRBJ2-7|TRBV25-1
TGTGCCAGCCGGGGACAGGGGTACGAGCAGTACTTC
CASRGQGYEQYF
>few|-|TRBJ1-2|TRBV2
TGTGCCAGCAGTGCAGGGGTCTACTATGGCTACACCTTC
CASSAGVYYGYTF
>-|-|TRBJ1-5|TRBV28
TGTGCCAGCAGTTCTTGGCTTCCCCAGCATTTT
CASSSWLPQHF
>-|-|TRBJ1-2|TRBV10-3
TGTGCCATCAGTGAGAATCCCCCAGGGTTAAACTATGGCTACACCTTC
CAISENPPGLNYGYTF
>-|-|TRBJ1-3|TRBV28
TGTGCCAGCAGTTTATTTACAGGAACATCCTCTGGAAACACCATATATTTT
CASSLFTGTSSGNTIYF
>-|-|TRBJ2-5|TRBV5-1
TGCGCCAGCAGCCTTCCTTTTGGGGGGGCCCTCGGAGGGTTGGCGCATGAGGAGACCCAGTACTTC
CASSLPFGGALGGLAHEETQYF
>-|-|TRBJ1-5|TRBV15
TGTGCCACCAGCAGAGATTTACAGACCAATCAGCCCCAGCATTTT
CATSRDLQTNQPQHF
>once|TRBD2|TRBJ2-2|TRBV7-8
TGTGCCAGCAGCCCAGTGGGCGCGGGAGGGCCAGCCACCGGGGAGCTGTTTTTT
CASSPVGAGGPATGELFF
>-|TRBD2|TRBJ2-7|TRBV18
TGTGCCAGCTCACCAGGGAGCGGGAGAGAGGGGGGCTACGAGCAGTACTTC
CASSPGSGREGGYEQYF
>-|TRBD1|TRBJ1-2|TRBV9
TGTGCCAGCAGCCGGGACAGCCGCTATGGCTACACCTTC
CASSRDSRYGYTF
>-|-|TRBJ1-5|TRBV6-5
TGTGCCAGCAGTTATGAGAGGGATAGCAATCAGCCCCAGCATTTT
CASSYERDSNQPQHF
>-|TRBD1|TRBJ2-7|TRBV27
TGTGCCAGCAGTCGCGGGACAGGAGAATACGAGCAGTACTTC
CASSRGTGEYEQYF
>-|-|TRBJ2-5|TRBV7-8
TGTGCCAGCAGCTTAGCGCGAAAAGAGACCCAGTACTTC
CASSLARKETQYF
>-|-|TRBJ2-7|TRBV27
TGTGCCAGCACACCGGGACCTACCTGGAGCTCCTACGAGCAGTACTTC
CASTPGPTWSSYEQYF
>few|-|TRBJ2-7|TRBV28
TGTGCCAGCAGTTTAACCTCCTACGAGCAGTACTTC
CASSLTSYEQYF
>-|TRBD1|TRBJ1-1|TRBV25-1
TGTGCCAGCAGTGTTGCTCCCGGGACAGTGAACACTGAAGCTTTCTTT
CASSVAPGTVNTEAFF
>-|-|TRBJ1-3|TRBV30
TGTGCCTGGATAGGCAGAATCTCTGGAAACACCATATATTTT
CAWIGRISGNTIYF
>-|TRBD2|TRBJ2-5|TRBV7-9
TGTGCCAGTACGATAGCGGGAGACGAGACCCAGTACTTC
CASTIAGDETQYF
>-|TRBD2|TRBJ2-1|TRBV6-1
TGTGCCAGCAGTGATACGGCGGGCGGGAGCTCCTACAATGAGCAGTTCTTC
CASSDTAGGSSYNEQFF
>-|-|TRBJ2-6|TRBV19
TGTGCCAGTAGTCCGGTATCAGGGAGTGGGGCCAACGTCCTGACTTTC
CASSPVSGSGANVLTF
>-|-|TRBJ1-2|TRBV11-2
TGTGCCAGCAGCTTAGCGGAACAGGCGGATGGCTACACCTTC
CASSLAEQADGYTF
>-|-|TRBJ1-2|TRBV7-2
TGTGCCAGCAGCTCCTACCTGACTAATGGCTACACCTTC
CASSSYLTNGYTF
>-|TRBD2|TRBJ2-2|TRBV5-6
TGTGCCAGCAGCTGGTTGGGACTAGCGGCCACCGGGGAGCTGTTTTTT
CASSWLGLAATGELFF